Listed below are T cell receptor beta chains from one sample, sequenced in a study of T cell changes during pregnancy in multiple sclerosis. Method: immunoSEQ multiplex PCR; TCRdb's copy keeps in-frame clones and lacks some. The sample includes about 62,000 clones, 92% of them seen just once. This specimen was peripheral blood, taken in the second trimester of pregnancy. The receptor set was obtained from a female donor in good health, enrolled as a control in a pregnancy study. Both conserved end residues are part of each CDR3. Each record gives: D gene, J gene, V gene, clone size, CDR3 protein, CDR3 DNA. D genes are given only for firm matches. Not every row has a clone size; where given, it reads once, few, many or a size class.

TRBD2	TRBJ2-7	TRBV6-5	.	CASSYSLAASYEQYF	TGTGCCAGCAGTTACTCACTAGCGGCCTCCTACGAGCAGTACTTC
TRBD1	TRBJ1-1	TRBV28	.	CASSLGTGGNTEAFF	TGTGCCAGCAGTTTGGGGACAGGGGGGAACACTGAAGCTTTCTTT
.	TRBJ1-5	TRBV11-2	once	CASSLLGGNQPQHF	TGTGCCAGCAGCTTACTTGGGGGGAATCAGCCCCAGCATTTT
.	TRBJ2-3	TRBV28	.	CASSSGDITDTQYF	TGTGCCAGCAGTTCCGGGGACATTACAGATACGCAGTATTTT
TRBD1	TRBJ2-1	TRBV7-6	.	CASSDGTGYVNEQFF	TGTGCCAGCAGCGACGGGACAGGGTACGTCAATGAGCAGTTCTTC
.	TRBJ2-7	TRBV10-2	.	CAIRLDSYEQYF	TGCGCCATCAGACTAGACTCCTACGAGCAGTACTTC
TRBD2	TRBJ2-3	TRBV18	once	CASSPRPSGSRADTQYF	TGTGCCAGCTCACCTCGCCCTAGCGGGAGTAGGGCAGATACGCAGTATTTT
TRBD1	TRBJ2-2	TRBV10-1	.	CASSPGQGSGELFF	TGCGCCAGCAGTCCGGGACAGGGGTCCGGGGAGCTGTTTTTT
.	TRBJ2-1	TRBV7-2	.	CASSFSFSGNEQFF	TGTGCCAGCAGCTTTTCGTTTAGCGGAAATGAGCAGTTCTTC
.	TRBJ1-2	TRBV29-1	.	CSALFGFAGYTF	TGCAGCGCCTTGTTCGGTTTCGCTGGCTACACCTTC
TRBD1	TRBJ1-1	TRBV6-6	.	CASSGQGNTEAFF	TGTGCCAGCAGCGGACAGGGCAACACTGAAGCTTTCTTT
TRBD1	TRBJ2-3	TRBV10-3	.	CAIRETGGDTQYF	TGTGCCATCAGGGAGACAGGGGGAGATACGCAGTATTTT
TRBD1	TRBJ2-2	TRBV4-3	few	CASRRDRGGPGELFF	TGCGCCAGCAGGAGGGACAGGGGAGGGCCTGGGGAGCTGTTTTTT
.	TRBJ2-3	TRBV7-9	.	CASSSGVARSLLTDTQYF	TGTGCCAGCAGCTCGGGGGTAGCCCGTTCCCTTCTTACAGATACGCAGTATTTT
.	TRBJ2-1	TRBV7-9	.	CASSLFLGGLQFF	TGTGCCAGCAGCTTATTCCTTGGTGGCTTGCAGTTCTTC
.	TRBJ2-6	TRBV18	.	CASSPPGSSGANVLTF	TGTGCCAGCTCACCACCGGGGAGCTCTGGGGCCAACGTCCTGACTTTC
.	TRBJ2-6	TRBV5-1	.	CASSLVGTTGANVLTF	TGCGCCAGCAGCTTGGTTGGGACAACTGGGGCCAACGTCCTGACTTTC
.	TRBJ2-5	TRBV15	once	CATSRKGRGPPRTQYF	TGTGCCACCAGCAGGAAGGGCAGGGGCCCTCCAAGGACCCAGTACTTC
TRBD2	TRBJ2-7	TRBV29-1	.	CSATGTGGYEQYF	TGCAGCGCTACCGGGACGGGGGGTTACGAGCAGTACTTC
.	TRBJ1-2	TRBV5-4	.	CASSLDRNYGYTF	TGTGCCAGCAGCTTGGACAGAAACTATGGCTACACCTTC
TRBD2	TRBJ2-5	TRBV6-5	.	CASSSGGAFLGETQYF	TGTGCCAGCAGTTCGGGGGGGGCTTTTTTGGGTGAGACCCAGTACTTC
TRBD2	TRBJ2-1	TRBV30	once	CAWRPQLAGDNEQFF	TGTGCCTGGAGACCCCAGCTAGCGGGAGACAATGAGCAGTTCTTC
TRBD2	TRBJ2-2	TRBV5-4	once	CASSFPPKRGSNTGELFF	TGTGCCAGCAGCTTTCCCCCTAAGCGGGGGTCGAACACCGGGGAGCTGTTTTTT
TRBD1	TRBJ1-5	TRBV27	.	CASSRTGGLQPQHF	TGTGCCAGCAGTCGGACAGGGGGACTCCAACCCCAGCATTTT
.	TRBJ2-3	TRBV5-5	.	CASSSSPGSTDTQYF	TGTGCCAGCAGCTCAAGTCCCGGTAGCACAGATACGCAGTATTTT
TRBD1	TRBJ1-1	TRBV5-1	.	CASSLGQGAEAFF	TGCGCCAGCAGCTTGGGACAGGGTGCTGAAGCTTTCTTT
.	TRBJ1-5	TRBV4-1	once	CASSRTLAGQPQHF	TGCGCCAGCAGCCGCACACTAGCGGGGCAGCCCCAGCATTTT
TRBD1	TRBJ2-7	TRBV7-2	once	CASSLSKGQGGEQYF	TGTGCCAGCAGCTTATCTAAGGGACAGGGAGGCGAGCAGTACTTC
TRBD1	TRBJ2-7	TRBV25-1	.	CASSTPTGGGEGEQYF	TGTGCCAGCAGTACCCCCACAGGGGGCGGAGAGGGTGAGCAGTACTTC
TRBD2	TRBJ2-1	TRBV7-2	.	CASSPLAGGTLNEQFF	TGTGCCAGCAGCCCGCTAGCGGGGGGTACACTCAATGAGCAGTTCTTC
TRBD1	TRBJ1-6	TRBV2	.	CASRGKGTDNSPLHF	TGTGCCAGCAGAGGAAAGGGGACAGATAATTCACCCCTCCACTTT
TRBD1	TRBJ2-7	TRBV4-1	.	CASSQVGTGVYEQYF	TGCGCCAGCAGCCAAGTGGGGACAGGGGTTTACGAGCAGTACTTC
.	TRBJ2-3	TRBV7-9	.	CASSLGFGSADTQYF	TGTGCCAGCAGCTTAGGGTTTGGCAGTGCAGATACGCAGTATTTT
TRBD1	TRBJ2-5	TRBV27	.	CASSRQGETQYF	TGTGCCAGCAGCCGACAGGGAGAGACCCAGTACTTC
TRBD1	TRBJ1-5	TRBV7-2	few	CASSPRTGGNQPQHF	TGTGCCAGCAGCCCACGGACAGGGGGCAATCAGCCCCAGCATTTT